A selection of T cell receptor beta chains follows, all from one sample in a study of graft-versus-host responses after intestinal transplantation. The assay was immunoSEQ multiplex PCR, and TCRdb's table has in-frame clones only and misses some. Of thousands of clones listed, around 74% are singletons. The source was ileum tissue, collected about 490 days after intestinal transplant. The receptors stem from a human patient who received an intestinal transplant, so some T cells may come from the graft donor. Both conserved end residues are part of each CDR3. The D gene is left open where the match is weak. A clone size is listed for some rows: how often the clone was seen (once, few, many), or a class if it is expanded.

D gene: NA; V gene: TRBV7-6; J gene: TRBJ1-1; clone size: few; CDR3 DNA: TGTGCCAGCAGCGTACAGGGTCGCACTGAAGCTTTCTTT; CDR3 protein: CASSVQGRTEAFF
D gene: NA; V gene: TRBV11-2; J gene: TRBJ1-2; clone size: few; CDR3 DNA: TGTGCCAGCAGCAGCTTCCCAAGAAGATCCTATGGCTACACCTTC; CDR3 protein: CASSSFPRRSYGYTF
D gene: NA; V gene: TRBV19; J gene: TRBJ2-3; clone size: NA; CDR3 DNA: TGTGCCAGTAAAACAGGGTTTTGGGGCACAGATACGCAGTATTTT; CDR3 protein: CASKTGFWGTDTQYF
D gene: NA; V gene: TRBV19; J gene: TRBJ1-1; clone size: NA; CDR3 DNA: TGTGCCAGTAGTCGGGGTACTGAAGCTTTCTTT; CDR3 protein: CASSRGTEAFF
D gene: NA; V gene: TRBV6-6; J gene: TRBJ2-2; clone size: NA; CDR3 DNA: TGTGCCAGCACCCTTATCGGGGAGGGGGAGCTGTTTTTT; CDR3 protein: CASTLIGEGELFF
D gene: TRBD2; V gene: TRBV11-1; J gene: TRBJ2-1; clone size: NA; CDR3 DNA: TGTGCCAGCAGCTTAACTAGGCCTAGCGGGATTCATGAGCAGTTCTTC; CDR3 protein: CASSLTRPSGIHEQFF
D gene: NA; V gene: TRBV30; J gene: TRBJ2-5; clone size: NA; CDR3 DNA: TGTGCCTGGGGGGCGGGAGAGACCCAGTACTTC; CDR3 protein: CAWGAGETQYF
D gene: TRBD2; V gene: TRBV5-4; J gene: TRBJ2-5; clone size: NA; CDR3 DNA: TGTGCCAGCAGCTTGATCCGCGGGGGAACCCAGTACTTC; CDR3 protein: CASSLIRGGTQYF
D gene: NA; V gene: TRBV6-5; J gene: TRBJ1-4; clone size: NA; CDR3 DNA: TGTGCCAGCAGTTCGTCCCATGGTGGAAATGAAAAACTGTTTTTT; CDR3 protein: CASSSSHGGNEKLFF
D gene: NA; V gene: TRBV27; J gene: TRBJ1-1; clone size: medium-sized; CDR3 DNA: TGTGCCAGCAGTTTAGCAGGACTTAACACTGAAGCTTTCTTT; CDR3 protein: CASSLAGLNTEAFF
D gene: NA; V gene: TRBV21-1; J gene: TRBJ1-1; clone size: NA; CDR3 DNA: TGTGCCAGCAGCAAAGAAGGGATGAACACTGAAGCTTTCTTT; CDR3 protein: CASSKEGMNTEAFF
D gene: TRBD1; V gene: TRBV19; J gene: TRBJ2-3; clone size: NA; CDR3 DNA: TGTGCCAGTAGCTTAACAGGGGGAGAGACAGATACGCAGTATTTT; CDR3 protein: CASSLTGGETDTQYF
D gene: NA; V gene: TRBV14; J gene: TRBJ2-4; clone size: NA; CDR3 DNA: TGTGCCAGCAGCCAGGCAACTAGCTTTACCAAAAACATTCAGTACTTC; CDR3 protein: CASSQATSFTKNIQYF
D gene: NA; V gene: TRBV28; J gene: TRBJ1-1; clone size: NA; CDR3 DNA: TGTGCCAGCAGTTTAAGTTCTGGTGAAGCTTTCTTT; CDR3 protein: CASSLSSGEAFF
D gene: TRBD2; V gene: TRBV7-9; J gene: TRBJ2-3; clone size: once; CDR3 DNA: TGTGCCAGCAGCCCAGCGGGAGGAGATACGCAGTATTTT; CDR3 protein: CASSPAGGDTQYF
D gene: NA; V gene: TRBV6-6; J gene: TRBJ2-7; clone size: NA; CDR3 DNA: TGTGCCAGCAGTTACTTCGGGGGCGCGGAGGAGCAGTACTTC; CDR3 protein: CASSYFGGAEEQYF
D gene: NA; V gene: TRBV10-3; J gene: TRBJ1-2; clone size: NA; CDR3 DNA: TGTGCCATGGCCTCGGCGCCAGGGGATGGCTACACCTTC; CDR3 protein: CAMASAPGDGYTF
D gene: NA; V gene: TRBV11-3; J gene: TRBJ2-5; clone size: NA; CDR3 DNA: TGTGCCAGCAGCTTAGAAGTGGGGGGCGGGCTAGCGGTGGAGACCCAGTACTTC; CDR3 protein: CASSLEVGGGLAVETQYF
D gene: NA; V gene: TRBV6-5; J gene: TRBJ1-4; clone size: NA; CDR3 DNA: TGTGCCAGCAGTTACTTCGGGGGCACTGAAAAACTGTTTTTT; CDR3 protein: CASSYFGGTEKLFF
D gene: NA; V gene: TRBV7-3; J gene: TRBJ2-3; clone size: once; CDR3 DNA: TGTGCCAGCAGCTCCCACTACAGGGCAGATACGCAGTATTTT; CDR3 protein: CASSSHYRADTQYF
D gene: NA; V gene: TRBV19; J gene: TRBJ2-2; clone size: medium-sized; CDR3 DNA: TGTGCCAGTAGTCCAATAAACACCGGGGAGCTGTTTTTT; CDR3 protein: CASSPINTGELFF
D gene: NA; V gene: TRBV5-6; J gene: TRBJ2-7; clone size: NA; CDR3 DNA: TGTGCCAGCAGCCGGGACACCTACGAGCAGTACTTC; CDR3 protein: CASSRDTYEQYF
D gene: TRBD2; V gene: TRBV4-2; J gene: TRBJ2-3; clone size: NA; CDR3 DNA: TGTGCCAGCAGCCTAGCGGGACTAGGGGGAGATACGCAGTATTTT; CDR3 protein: CASSLAGLGGDTQYF